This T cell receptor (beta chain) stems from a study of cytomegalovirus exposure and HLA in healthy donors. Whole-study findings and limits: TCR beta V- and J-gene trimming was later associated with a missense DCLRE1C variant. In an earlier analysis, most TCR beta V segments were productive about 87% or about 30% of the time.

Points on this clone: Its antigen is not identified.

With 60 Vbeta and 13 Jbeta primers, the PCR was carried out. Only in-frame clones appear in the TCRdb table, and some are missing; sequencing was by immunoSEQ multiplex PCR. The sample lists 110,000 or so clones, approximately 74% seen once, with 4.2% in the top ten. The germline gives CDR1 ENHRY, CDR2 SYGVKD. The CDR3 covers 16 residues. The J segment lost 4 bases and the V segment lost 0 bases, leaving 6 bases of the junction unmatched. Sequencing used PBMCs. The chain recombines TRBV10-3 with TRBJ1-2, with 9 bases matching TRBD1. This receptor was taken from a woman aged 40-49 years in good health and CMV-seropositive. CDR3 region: CAISESPDRGVYGYTF. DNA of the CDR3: TGTGCCATCAGTGAGTCCCCGGACAGGGGAGTCTATGGCTACACCTTC.